These 29 T cell receptor beta chains were sequenced from one sample in a study of early T cells in non-severe SARS-CoV-2 infection (dated by TCRdb to the early 2020s). The receptor library was made with 5' RACE. Sequencing relied on a NextSeq 500. TCRdb reanalyzed the raw reads on its own, using fastp at Q25 for trimming and MiXCR for clone calling, and kept in-frame beta chains. Rows merge per CDR3 protein into single entries with the most common DNA and genes. The sample table holds roughly 43,000 distinct CDR3 sequences, of which 5% to 6.5% were seen once. The ten largest account for 4.5% to 5.5% of the sample. The source was whole blood, collected at baseline. The receptors come from an adult who was a healthcare worker with PCR-confirmed SARS-CoV-2 infection or an uninfected control (not recorded which).

Comments on this clonotype: This clone may be a read error of a much larger clone one base away. The chain links TRBV23-1 to TRBJ2-7; D is uncertain. TRBV23-1 is identified as an open reading frame with a role that is uncertain. This CDR3 region has 14 residues. The germline V and J ends were trimmed by 4 bases and 3 bases, with 13 bases remaining between them. CDR3 amino acids: CASSRSGVHYEQYF. CDR3 nucleotide sequence: TGCGCCAGCAGTCGATCTGGAGTCCACTACGAGCAGTACTTC.

This clonotype was found many times. The V and J genes are TRBV20-1 and TRBJ2-2, with a weak D call TRBD1 (6 bases). CDR1 is DFQATT, CDR2 SNEGSKA, per germline (reference sequence). With 4 bases removed from V and 0 bases from J, the gap between germline ends came to 18 bases. The CDR3 is 17 residues long. The CDR3 sequence is CSAINPRGGTNTGELFF. The CDR3 nucleotides are TGCAGTGCTATAAACCCAAGAGGGGGAACGAACACCGGGGAGCTGTTTTTT.

Many counts were recorded for this clonotype. V gene TRBV6-5 combines with J gene TRBJ2-2; possibly TRBD1 for D (5 bases). CDR1 is MNHEY and CDR2 is SVGAGI in the germline V gene. The V gene lost 8 bases and the J gene lost 1 base, with 11 bases spanning the gap. The length of the CDR3 is 14 residues. CDR3 nucleotides: TGTGCCAGCTCTCGACAGTTGAACACCGGGGAGCTGTTTTTT. As protein: CASSRQLNTGELFF.

This clonotype has a count of ten or more. This rearrangement joins TRBV18 to TRBJ1-3; D is unresolved. CDR3 size: 15 residues. V gave up 4 bases and J gave up 0 bases, with 10 bases separating them. Germline assignment: CDR1 KGHSH and CDR2 LQKENI. The CDR3 region has the DNA TGTGCCAGCTCACTTCGGGCCGACTCTGGAAACACCATATATTTT. As protein: CASSLRADSGNTIYF. The full variable domain, rest sourced from reference TRBV18 and TRBJ1-3, is NAGVMQNPRHLVRRRGQEARLRCSPMKGHSHVYWYRQLPEEGLKFMVYLQKENIIDESGMPKERFSAEFPKEGPSILRIQQVVRGDSAAYFCASSLRADSGNTIYFGEGSWLTVV.

This clonotype was detected ten times or more. The rearrangement joins TRBV7-9 to TRBJ1-5; no definite D call. V was shortened by 3 bases and J by 3 bases, with 6 bases between the two germline ends. The CDR3 spans 13 residues. From germline, CDR1 is SEHNR and CDR2 FQNEAQ (reference sequence). This chain's CDR3 is CASSLSDNQPQHF. CDR3 nucleotide sequence: TGTGCCAGCAGCTTGTCCGACAATCAGCCCCAGCATTTT.

This chain links TRBV20-1 with TRBJ2-4, with 8 nucleotides matching TRBD1. The CDR3 runs 14 residues. J lost 5 bases, V lost 3 bases, and 6 bases had no gene match. CDR1 is DFQATT, CDR2 SNEGSKA, per germline (reference sequence). The CDR3 DNA sequence: TGCAGTGCTAGCCGACAGGGGCCCGAAAACATTCAGTACTTC. It codes for CSASRQGPENIQYF.

The chain is built from TRBV29-1 and TRBJ1-3; D is possibly TRBD1 (5 bases). This CDR3 is built from 12 residues. CDR1 is SQVTM, CDR2 ANQGSEA, per germline. CDR3 amino acids: CSALGAGNTIYF. The CDR3 DNA sequence: TGCAGTGCCTTAGGGGCCGGAAACACCATATATTTT.

This clonotype has at least ten counts. The rearrangement joins TRBV30 to TRBJ2-5, with D hard to call. The V gene lost 0 bases and the J gene lost 2 bases, with 10 bases spanning the gap. CDR1 and CDR2 from the germline V gene are GTSNPN and SVGIG (reference sequence). CDR3 length: 14 residues. The CDR3 DNA sequence: TGTGCCTGGAGTGTCGGCAGATCTCAAGAGACCCAGTACTTC. Translated: CAWSVGRSQETQYF.

This clonotype was detected ten times or more. The chain is built from TRBV12-3 or TRBV12-4 and TRBJ2-7; 8 bases are a match to TRBD2. The length of the CDR3 is 15 residues. J lost 1 base, V lost 2 bases, and 4 bases had no gene match. The CDR3 protein is CASSLSTSASYEQYF. In DNA form, the CDR3 reads TGTGCCAGCAGTTTATCGACTAGCGCATCCTACGAGCAGTACTTC.

The chain joins TRBV28 to TRBJ2-5; 11 nucleotides agree with TRBD2. V gave up 7 bases and J gave up 4 bases; unmatched junction bases: 5. The germline V gene encodes CDR1 MDHEN and CDR2 SYDVKM. There are 14 residues in the CDR3. The CDR3 region has the DNA TGTGCCAGCATAGCGGGAGGGCAAGGAGAGACCCAGTACTTC. This encodes CASIAGGQGETQYF. Filled out from reference TRBV28 and TRBJ2-5, the complete variable domain reads DVKVTQSSRYLVKRTGEKVFLECVQDMDHENMFWYRQDPGLGLRLIYFSYDVKMKEKGDIPEGYSVSREKKERFSLILESASTNQTSMYLCASIAGGQGETQYFGPGTRLLVL.

The genes are TRBV9 and TRBJ2-2, with a tentative D call TRBD1 (5 bases). CDR1 and CDR2 from the germline V gene are SGDLS and YYNGEE. This CDR3 comprises 13 residues. V was clipped by 2 bases and J by 4 bases, with 6 bases between them. In nucleotides, the CDR3 is TGTGCCAGCAGCGTGACAGTCACCGGGGAGCTGTTTTTT. It codes for CASSVTVTGELFF.

This clonotype appeared many times. V usage is TRBV6-5 and J usage is TRBJ2-7; 7 bases line up with TRBD1. This CDR3 is built from 14 residues. The V segment lost 5 bases and the J segment 6 bases; nucleotides outside the gene matches: 10. Germline-derived CDR1 and CDR2 are MNHEY and SVGAGI. The CDR3 nucleotides are TGTGCCAGCAGTCAGACAGGGTCTCGAGGCGAGCAGTACTTC. The encoded protein is CASSQTGSRGEQYF.

The rearrangement links TRBV11-2 to TRBJ1-1; D uncertain. Trimming took off 5 bases at V and 1 base at J, with 14 bases between the two ends. CDR1 is SGHAT, CDR2 FQNNGV, per germline. The CDR3 contains 15 residues. Here the CDR3 DNA reads TGTGCCAGCAGCCCCCCCGAGGAAAGGAACACTGAAGCTTTCTTT. This gives the protein CASSPPEERNTEAFF. Based on the CDR3 plus reference TRBV11-2 and TRBJ1-1, the full variable domain is EAGVAQSPRYKIIEKRQSVAFWCNPISGHATLYWYQQILGQGPKLLIQFQNNGVVDDSQLPKDRFSAERLKGVDSTLKIQPAKLEDSAVYLCASSPPEERNTEAFFGQGTRLTVV.

This clonotype appeared many times. The V gene is TRBV20-1, the J gene TRBJ2-3, with TRBD2 identical over 10 bases. Germline CDR1 and CDR2: DFQATT and SNEGSKA (reference sequence). After removal of 6 bases from V and 4 bases from J, the junction contained 16 bases not matched to a gene. The CDR3 totals 17 residues. The CDR3 DNA sequence: TGCAGTGCCCAAGCCCCCAGCGGGAGGGCAATGGCAGATACGCAGTATTTT. This encodes CSAQAPSGRAMADTQYF.

This clonotype was seen at least ten times. J is TRBJ2-1 and V is TRBV19; a possible D gene is TRBD1 (6 bases). The V end lost 3 bases, the J end lost 6 bases, and 15 bases lay between the germline ends. The CDR3 totals 15 residues. Germline loops: CDR1 LNHDA, CDR2 SQIVND (reference sequence). The CDR3 sequence is CASSISGTSINEQFF. CDR3 coding DNA: TGTGCCAGTAGTATCTCCGGGACATCAATCAATGAGCAGTTCTTC.

By sample fraction, this clonotype is medium-sized. A junction boundary mismatches the germline segment, possibly from a read error. The chain couples TRBV10-3 to TRBJ1-2; possibly TRBD1 for D (5 bases). The CDR3 totals 13 residues. In germline, CDR1 is ENHRY, CDR2 SYGVKD. The DNA of the CDR3 is TGTGCCATCAATGAGGGACCTGGATACGGCTACACCTTC. Residues: CAINEGPGYGYTF.

The sample holds many counts of this clonotype. The CDR3 DNA is TGCAGTGCTAGAGGGTTAGGACCCAGCACAGATACGCAGTATTTT. Translated, it gives CSARGLGPSTDTQYF. J is TRBJ2-3 and V is TRBV20-1; D unresolved. CDR1 is DFQATT and CDR2 is SNEGSKA in the germline V gene (reference sequence). The V and J ends lost 1 base and 0 bases respectively, with 11 bases between them. CDR3 length: 15 amino acids.

This clonotype appeared many times. The V gene is TRBV28, the J gene TRBJ1-2; no reliable D call. This CDR3 spans 13 amino acids. Germline CDR1 MDHEN, CDR2 SYDVKM. Trimming took 6 bases from V and 6 from J, leaving 14 bases between them. As DNA, the CDR3 is TGTGCCAGCAGGCCCTGGGATGACGATGGCTACACCTTC. Translating it yields CASRPWDDDGYTF.

This clonotype has ten or more counts. The chain uses TRBV28 and TRBJ2-2; 8 bases agree with TRBD2. Trimming cost V 2 bases and J 6 bases; bases outside gene matches: 8. The CDR3 length is 16 residues. Per the germline V gene, CDR1 is MDHEN and CDR2 is SYDVKM. The CDR3 loop reads CASSLVGLDESGELFF. In DNA, the CDR3 is TGTGCCAGCAGTTTAGTGGGACTAGACGAGTCCGGGGAGCTGTTTTTT.

The sample holds many counts of this clonotype. This chain connects TRBV20-1 to TRBJ2-7, with TRBD2 identical over 13 bases. J gave up 2 bases and V 6 bases, and 16 bases lay outside the gene matches. CDR3 length: 18 residues. Germline V gives CDR1 DFQATT, CDR2 SNEGSKA (reference sequence). The CDR3: CSAPGTSGTGKMAYEQYF. The CDR3 DNA is TGCAGTGCCCCTGGGACTAGCGGGACCGGAAAAATGGCCTACGAGCAGTACTTC.

This clonotype was seen repeatedly, ten times or more. The rearrangement links TRBV15 to TRBJ2-5; TRBD2 matches 8 bases. Germline CDR1 and CDR2: LNHNV and YYDKDF (reference sequence). The CDR3 is made up of 17 amino acids. V was clipped by 5 bases and J by 5 bases; unmatched bases: 16. CDR3 loop: CATSEGGSSGMAETQYF. Written as DNA, the CDR3 is TGTGCCACCAGCGAGGGGGGAAGTAGCGGGATGGCGGAGACCCAGTACTTC.

This clonotype was recorded at least ten times. This chain joins TRBV12-3 or TRBV12-4 and TRBJ2-2, with D perhaps matching TRBD2 (5 bases). V was shortened by 7 bases and J by 3 bases, with 21 bases between the two germline ends. The CDR3 consists of 17 residues. This chain's CDR3 is CASTPLLTEEDTGELFF. DNA for the CDR3: TGTGCCAGCACCCCCCTATTGACGGAGGAAGACACCGGGGAGCTGTTTTTT.

This clonotype came up a few times. The J gene is TRBJ2-7, the V gene TRBV28, with TRBD1 matching over 7 bases. Germline values: CDR1 MDHEN, CDR2 SYDVKM. The CDR3 runs to 13 residues. J gave up 0 bases and V 11 bases, and 7 bases lay outside the gene matches. DNA of the CDR3: TGTGCCGCTGTTCGGGACAGCTCCTACGAGCAGTACTTC. Protein product: CAAVRDSSYEQYF.

The CDR3: CASSSTPGRGDQPQHF. CDR3 bases: TGTGCCAGCAGTTCCACCCCCGGGAGGGGAGATCAGCCCCAGCATTTT. The chain links TRBV28 to TRBJ1-5; D perhaps matches TRBD1 (5 bases). This CDR3 has 16 residues. Germline CDR1 reads MDHEN; CDR2 reads SYDVKM. The germline V and J ends were trimmed by 4 bases and 5 bases, with 18 bases remaining between them.

This clonotype was counted at least ten times. The rearrangement joins TRBV4-2 to TRBJ1-1; weak D call: TRBD1 (6 bases). This CDR3 has 16 residues. Germline V lookup: CDR1 LGHNA, CDR2 YNFKEQ. V was pared by 6 bases and J by 7 bases, with 24 bases between. CDR3 coding DNA: TGTGCCAGCAGTTCCCTCGGGGCAGGGGCGAGAGGTGAAGCTTTCTTT. This translates into CASSSLGAGARGEAFF.

The table lists this clonotype with many counts. The J gene is TRBJ2-1, the V gene TRBV3-1; 7 bases are a match to TRBD1. From germline, CDR1 is LGHDT and CDR2 YNNKEL (reference sequence). The CDR3 has 12 amino acids. Trimming at V came to 6 bases and at J to 9 bases, leaving 5 bases not matched to a gene. The CDR3 loop is CASRKGAGEQFF. The CDR3 nucleotides read TGTGCCAGCAGAAAGGGGGCAGGTGAGCAGTTCTTC.

The sample holds many counts of this clonotype. The chain combines TRBV4-1 with TRBJ2-1, with 7 nucleotides matching TRBD2. The CDR3 loop spans 16 amino acids. The V segment lost 0 bases and the J segment 7 bases; nucleotides outside the gene matches: 9. The V gene's germline CDR1 is MGHRA and CDR2 YSYEKL. The CDR3 spells CASSQDRAGAWNEQFF. The CDR3 bases are TGCGCCAGCAGCCAAGACCGGGCGGGAGCGTGGAATGAGCAGTTCTTC.

In its sample, this clonotype was seen many times. The chain combines TRBV20-1 with TRBJ2-3; D ambiguous. The ends were cut back, 5 bases at V and 5 bases at J, with 14 bases in the middle. Germline CDR1 and CDR2: DFQATT and SNEGSKA (reference sequence). CDR3 size: 13 residues. CDR3 protein: CSARRWGVDTQYF. CDR3 nucleotide sequence: TGCAGTGCTCGCCGATGGGGTGTAGATACGCAGTATTTT.

This clonotype was recorded a few times. The chain links TRBV2 to TRBJ2-5; D uncertain. The CDR3 has 13 residues. V lost 5 bases to trimming and J lost 4 bases, with 11 bases between them. Germline CDR1 SNHLY, CDR2 FYNNEI. The CDR3 loop is CASSQRRGETQYF. The DNA for the CDR3 is TGTGCCAGCAGTCAGCGTAGAGGAGAGACCCAGTACTTC.